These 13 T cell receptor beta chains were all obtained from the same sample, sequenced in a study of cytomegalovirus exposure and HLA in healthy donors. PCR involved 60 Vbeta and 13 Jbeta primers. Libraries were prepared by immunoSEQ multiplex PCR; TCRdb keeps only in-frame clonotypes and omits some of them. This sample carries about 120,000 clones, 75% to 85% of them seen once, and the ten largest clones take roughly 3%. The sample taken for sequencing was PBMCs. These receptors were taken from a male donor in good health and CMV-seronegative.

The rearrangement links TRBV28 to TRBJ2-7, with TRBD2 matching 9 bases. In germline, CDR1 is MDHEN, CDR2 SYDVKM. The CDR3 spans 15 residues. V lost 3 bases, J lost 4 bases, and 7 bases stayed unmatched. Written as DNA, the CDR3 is TGTGCCAGCAGTTTTTTAGCGGGGGTACGGTACGAGCAGTACTTC. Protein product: CASSFLAGVRYEQYF.

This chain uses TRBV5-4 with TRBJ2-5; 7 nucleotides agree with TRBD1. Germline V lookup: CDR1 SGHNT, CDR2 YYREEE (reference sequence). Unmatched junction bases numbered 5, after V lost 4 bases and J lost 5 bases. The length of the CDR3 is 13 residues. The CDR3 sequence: CASSRGRGETQYF. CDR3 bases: TGTGCCAGCAGCCGAGGCAGGGGGGAGACCCAGTACTTC. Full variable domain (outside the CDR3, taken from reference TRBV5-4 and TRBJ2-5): ETGVTQSPTHLIKTRGQQVTLRCSSQSGHNTVSWYQQALGQGPQFIFQYYREEENGRGNFPPRFSGLQFPNYSSELNVNALELDDSALYLCASSRGRGETQYFGPGTRLLVL.

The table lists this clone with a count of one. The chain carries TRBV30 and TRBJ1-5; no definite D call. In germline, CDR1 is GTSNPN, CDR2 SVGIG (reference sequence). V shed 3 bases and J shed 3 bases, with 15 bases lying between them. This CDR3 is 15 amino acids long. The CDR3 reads CAWSRQAKYNQPQHF. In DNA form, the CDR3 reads TGTGCCTGGAGCCGACAAGCCAAATACAATCAGCCCCAGCATTTT.

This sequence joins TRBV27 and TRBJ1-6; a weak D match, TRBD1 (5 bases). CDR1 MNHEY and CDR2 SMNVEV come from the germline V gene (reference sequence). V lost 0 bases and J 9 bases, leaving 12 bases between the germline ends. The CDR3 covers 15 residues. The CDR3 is CASSLSVGRVSPLHF. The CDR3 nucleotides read TGTGCCAGCAGTTTATCTGTCGGCAGGGTTTCACCCCTCCACTTT.

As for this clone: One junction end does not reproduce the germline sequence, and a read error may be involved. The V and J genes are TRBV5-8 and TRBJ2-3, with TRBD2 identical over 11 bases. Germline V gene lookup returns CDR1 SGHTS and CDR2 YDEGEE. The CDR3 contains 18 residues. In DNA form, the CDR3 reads TGTGCCAGCAGTTTGGAACTAGCGGGAGTTAAGGGTACAGATACGCAGTATTTT. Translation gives CASSLELAGVKGTDTQYF.

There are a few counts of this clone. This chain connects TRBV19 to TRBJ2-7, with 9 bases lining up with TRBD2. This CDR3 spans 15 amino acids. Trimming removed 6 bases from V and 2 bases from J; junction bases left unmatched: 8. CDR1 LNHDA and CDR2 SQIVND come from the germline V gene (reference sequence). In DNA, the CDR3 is TGTGCCAGTAGCGACTCAGCGGGGGGTACCTACGAGCAGTACTTC. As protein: CASSDSAGGTYEQYF.

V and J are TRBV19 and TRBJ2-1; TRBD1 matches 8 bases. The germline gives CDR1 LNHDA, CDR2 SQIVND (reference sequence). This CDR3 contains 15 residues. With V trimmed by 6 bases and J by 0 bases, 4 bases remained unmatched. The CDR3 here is CASSPGQGSYNEQFF. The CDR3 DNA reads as TGTGCCAGTAGCCCCGGACAGGGCTCCTACAATGAGCAGTTCTTC.

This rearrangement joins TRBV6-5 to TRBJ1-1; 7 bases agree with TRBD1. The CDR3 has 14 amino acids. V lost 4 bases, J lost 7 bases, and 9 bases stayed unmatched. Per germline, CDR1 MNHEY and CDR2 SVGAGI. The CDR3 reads CASSLVGGNFEAFF. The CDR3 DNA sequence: TGTGCCAGCAGTTTAGTAGGGGGCAATTTTGAAGCTTTCTTT.

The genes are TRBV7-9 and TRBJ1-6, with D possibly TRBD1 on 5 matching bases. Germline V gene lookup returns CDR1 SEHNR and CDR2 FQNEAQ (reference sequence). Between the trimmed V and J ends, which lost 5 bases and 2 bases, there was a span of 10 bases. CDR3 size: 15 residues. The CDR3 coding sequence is TGTGCCAGCAGCGACCAACAGGCCTATAATTCACCCCTCCACTTT. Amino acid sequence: CASSDQQAYNSPLHF. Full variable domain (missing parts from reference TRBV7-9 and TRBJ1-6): DTGVSQNPRHKITKRGQNVTFRCDPISEHNRLYWYRQTLGQGPEFLTYFQNEAQLEKSRLLSDRFSAERPKGSFSTLEIQRTEQGDSAMYLCASSDQQAYNSPLHFGNGTRLTVT.

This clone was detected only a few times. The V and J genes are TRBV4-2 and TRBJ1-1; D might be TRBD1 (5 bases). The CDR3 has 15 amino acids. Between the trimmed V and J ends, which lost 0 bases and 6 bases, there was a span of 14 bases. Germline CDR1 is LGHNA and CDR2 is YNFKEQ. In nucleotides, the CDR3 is TGTGCCAGCAGCCAAGAGGGACTTGAAGTGGCTGAAGCTTTCTTT. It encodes CASSQEGLEVAEAFF.

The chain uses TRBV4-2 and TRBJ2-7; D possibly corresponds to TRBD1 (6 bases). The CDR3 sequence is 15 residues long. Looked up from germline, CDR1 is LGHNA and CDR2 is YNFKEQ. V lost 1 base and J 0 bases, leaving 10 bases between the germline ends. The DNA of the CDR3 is TGTGCCAGCAGCCAAGTAAGAGGGGGCTCCTACGAGCAGTACTTC. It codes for CASSQVRGGSYEQYF.

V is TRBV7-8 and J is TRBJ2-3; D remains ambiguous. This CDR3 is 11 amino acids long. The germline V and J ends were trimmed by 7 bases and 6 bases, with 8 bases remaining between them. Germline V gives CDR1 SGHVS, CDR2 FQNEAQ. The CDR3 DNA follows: TGTGCCAGCACCCGGTCGGATACGCAGTATTTT. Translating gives CASTRSDTQYF.

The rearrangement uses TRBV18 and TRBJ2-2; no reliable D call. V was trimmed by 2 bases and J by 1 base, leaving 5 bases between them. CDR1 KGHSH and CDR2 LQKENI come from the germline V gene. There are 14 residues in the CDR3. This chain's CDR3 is CASSPERNTGELFF. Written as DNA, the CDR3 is TGTGCCAGCTCACCAGAGCGGAACACCGGGGAGCTGTTTTTT.